One sample yielded the 21 T cell receptor beta chains listed below, sequenced in a study of CXCR3-negative and CXCR3-positive naive CD8 T cells (dated by TCRdb to between 2017 and 2020). Study-wide conclusions, independent of this receptor: Compared with CXCR3-negative naive cells, CXCR3-positive naive cells had TRB CDR3s with higher hydrophobicity (lower Kidera factor 4), lower energy, and higher strength and volume indices.

These TCRs' antigens remain unknown. The sample was run on a NextSeq 550. The Human TCR Profiling Kit (MiLaboratory) was used to prepare UMI-labeled 5' RACE TRB cDNA libraries. After the reads were reprocessed by TCRdb, one entry was made per CDR3 protein sequence, with no DNA. This sample's table carries about 120,000 distinct CDR3 sequences. The ten largest account for approximately 0.36% of the sample. The specimen sequenced was naive CXCR3+ CD8+ T cells from blood. The label giving this sample's cell subset or site can be read as: CD45RO-CCR7+CD27+CD95- naive CD8+ T cells expressing CXCR3 (TNR3+). These receptors were collected from a human donor in good health. Some clones in this sample may be carry-over from other donors' samples.

J is TRBJ2-7 and V is TRBV10-1; there is no DNA to check the TCRdb D call of TRBD1. The CDR3 sequence is 13 residues long. Germline CDR1 reads WNHNN; CDR2 reads SYGVQD (reference sequence). CDR3 loop: CASKWTGMGEQYF.

The chain combines TRBV5-5 with TRBJ2-7; TCRdb's assignment of TRBD2 cannot be checked, as there is no DNA. This CDR3 comprises 16 residues. Per germline, CDR1 SGHKS and CDR2 YYEKEE (reference sequence). This CDR3 is CASNWAVTSGEYEQYF.

The chain uses TRBV7-8 and TRBJ1-5. The CDR3 loop spans 14 amino acids. Looked up from germline, CDR1 is SGHVS and CDR2 is FQNEAQ. CDR3 sequence: CASSRNSPNQPQHF. Combining the CDR3 with reference TRBV7-8 and TRBJ1-5 gives the whole variable domain GAGVSQSPRYKVAKRGQDVALRCDPISGHVSLFWYQQALGQGPEFLTYFQNEAQLDKSGLPSDRFFAERPEGSVSTLKIQRTQQEDSAVYLCASSRNSPNQPQHFGDGTRLSIL.

The chain employs TRBV15 and TRBJ1-1. Germline V gene data show CDR1 as LNHNV and CDR2 as YYDKDF (reference sequence). This CDR3 has 14 residues. The CDR3 is CATSTRQRRTEAFF.

J is TRBJ2-7 and V is TRBV20-1; TCRdb returns TRBD2, unconfirmable since there is no DNA. CDR3 length: 14 residues. The V gene's germline CDR1 is DFQATT and CDR2 SNEGSKA (reference sequence). CDR3 sequence reads: CSASGSGSYYEHYF.

V and J are TRBV12-3 or TRBV12-4 and TRBJ1-5; TCRdb names TRBD1, which stays unverified in the absence of DNA. This CDR3 is built from 14 residues. The CDR3 loop reads CASSLFGTLQPQHF.

The chain recombines TRBV7-9 with TRBJ2-2; TCRdb indicates TRBD1, and absent DNA this call remains unverified. This CDR3 region has 16 residues. From germline, CDR1 is SEHNR and CDR2 FQNEAQ (reference sequence). The CDR3 loop is CASSPRTGTNTAELFF.

The chain combines TRBV29-1 with TRBJ2-5; no DNA is available, so the TRBD1 call from TCRdb remains unchecked. Germline CDR1 and CDR2: SQVTM and ANQGSEA. The CDR3 is made up of 15 amino acids. The CDR3 protein is CSVEREAGSLETQYF.

J is TRBJ2-1 and V is TRBV5-1. The CDR3 is made up of 13 amino acids. CDR1 and CDR2 from the germline V gene are SGHRS and YFSETQ. The CDR3 is CASSWGSVGEQFF.

CDR3 protein: CASSTLAGGLTEQFF. The chain recombines TRBV5-5 with TRBJ2-1; TCRdb designates TRBD2, a call that cannot be tested without DNA. This CDR3 region has 15 residues. The germline V gene encodes CDR1 SGHKS and CDR2 YYEKEE (reference sequence).

V usage is TRBV2 and J usage is TRBJ2-1; as DNA is missing, the TRBD1 call by TCRdb cannot be tested. Per germline, CDR1 SNHLY and CDR2 FYNNEI. The length of the CDR3 is 16 residues. The CDR3 here is CASSEALLGQNNEQFF.

This chain links TRBV28 with TRBJ2-3; absent DNA, TCRdb's TRBD1 call cannot be checked. Per germline, CDR1 MDHEN and CDR2 SYDVKM. The length of the CDR3 is 16 residues. CDR3 sequence: CASSFRRGQGTDTQYF.

The chain links TRBV5-1 to TRBJ2-1; TCRdb's assignment of TRBD1 cannot be checked, as there is no DNA. This CDR3 spans 20 amino acids. From germline, CDR1 is SGHRS and CDR2 YFSETQ. Here the CDR3 reads CASSLGTGGGEPPSYNEQFF.

The chain employs TRBV29-1 and TRBJ1-2. Germline V gene sequence: CDR1 SQVTM, CDR2 ANQGSEA. This CDR3 is 12 amino acids long. The CDR3 protein is CIDEEINYGYTF. The full variable domain, with the rest looked up from reference TRBV29-1 and TRBJ1-2, is SAVISQKPSRDICQRGTSLTIQCQVDSQVTMMFWYRQQPGQSLTLIATANQGSEATYESGFVIDKFPISRPNLTFSTLTVSNMSPEDSSIYLCIDEEINYGYTFGSGTRLTVV.

The V gene is TRBV6-5, the J gene TRBJ1-1. Germline V gives CDR1 MNHEY, CDR2 SVGAGI. This CDR3 region has 16 residues. The CDR3 is CASSYAAGLKNTEAFF.

V gene TRBV21-1 combines with J gene TRBJ2-1; TCRdb proposes TRBD2, but this gene call is untestable without DNA. TRBV21-1 represents a pseudogene. This CDR3 has 21 residues. This chain's CDR3 is CASSKNSRSELAGSSYNEQFF.

The gene calls are TRBV28 and TRBJ2-1; TCRdb calls TRBD2, which cannot be checked without DNA. In germline, CDR1 is MDHEN, CDR2 SYDVKM. This CDR3 is 20 amino acids long. CDR3 region: CASSFWGGRLASPTYNEQFF.

The rearrangement joins TRBV5-1 to TRBJ2-2. The CDR3 is 15 amino acids. In germline, CDR1 is SGHRS, CDR2 YFSETQ. CDR3 protein: CASSLSAGQAGELFF.

This chain links TRBV29-1 with TRBJ2-3; TCRdb reports TRBD2, a call that lacks DNA to check it against. Germline V CDR1 and CDR2: SQVTM, ANQGSEA. The CDR3 totals 14 residues. CDR3 amino acids: CSVDWVRGTDTQYF.

V is TRBV28 and J is TRBJ2-5; TCRdb's D call of TRBD2 is untestable without DNA. Germline values: CDR1 MDHEN, CDR2 SYDVKM. The CDR3 contains 13 residues. CDR3 loop: CASSSTPRATQYF. Looking up the rest from reference TRBV28 and TRBJ2-5 gives the full variable domain: DVKVTQSSRYLVKRTGEKVFLECVQDMDHENMFWYRQDPGLGLRLIYFSYDVKMKEKGDIPEGYSVSREKKERFSLILESASTNQTSMYLCASSSTPRATQYFGPGTRLLVL.

V is TRBV5-1 and J is TRBJ1-1. Per the germline V gene, CDR1 is SGHRS and CDR2 is YFSETQ. The CDR3 sequence is 14 residues long. CDR3 residues: CASSTSGENTEAFF.